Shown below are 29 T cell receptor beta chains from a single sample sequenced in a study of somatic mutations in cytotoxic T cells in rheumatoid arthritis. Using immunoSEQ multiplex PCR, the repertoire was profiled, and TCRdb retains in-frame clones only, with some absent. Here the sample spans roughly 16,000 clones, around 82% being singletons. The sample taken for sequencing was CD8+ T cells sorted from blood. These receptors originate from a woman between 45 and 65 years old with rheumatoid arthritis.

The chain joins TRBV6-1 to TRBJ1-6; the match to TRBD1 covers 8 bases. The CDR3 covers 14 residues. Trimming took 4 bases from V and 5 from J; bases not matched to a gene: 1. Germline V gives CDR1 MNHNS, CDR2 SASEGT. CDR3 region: CASSGGQDNSPLHF. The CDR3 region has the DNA TGTGCCAGCAGTGGGGGACAGGATAATTCACCCCTCCACTTT.

The CDR3 sequence: CASSSLREQYF. The CDR3 DNA reads TGTGCCAGCAGTTCCCTTCGGGAGCAGTACTTC. The chain uses TRBV28 and TRBJ2-7; D is unclear. The length of the CDR3 is 11 residues. Trimming shortened V by 4 bases and J by 7 bases, and 8 bases separated the two germline ends. Germline V lookup: CDR1 MDHEN, CDR2 SYDVKM.

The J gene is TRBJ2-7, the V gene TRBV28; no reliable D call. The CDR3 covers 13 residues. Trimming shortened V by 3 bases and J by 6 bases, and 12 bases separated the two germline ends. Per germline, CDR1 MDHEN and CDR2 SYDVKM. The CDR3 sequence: CASSLGSLVEQYF. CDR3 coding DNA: TGTGCCAGCAGTTTGGGGTCCCTGGTCGAGCAGTACTTC. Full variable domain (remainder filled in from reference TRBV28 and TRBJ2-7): DVKVTQSSRYLVKRTGEKVFLECVQDMDHENMFWYRQDPGLGLRLIYFSYDVKMKEKGDIPEGYSVSREKKERFSLILESASTNQTSMYLCASSLGSLVEQYFGPGTRLTVT.

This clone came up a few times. The CDR3 nucleotides read TGTGCCAGCAGCTTAAGGCCACAGGAGAATGGCTACACCTTC. This codes for CASSLRPQENGYTF. The V call is TRBV7-9, the J call TRBJ1-2, with D perhaps matching TRBD1 (5 bases). This CDR3 contains 14 residues. CDR1 SEHNR and CDR2 FQNEAQ come from the germline V gene (reference sequence). Trimming took 2 bases from V and 6 from J, leaving 13 bases between them.

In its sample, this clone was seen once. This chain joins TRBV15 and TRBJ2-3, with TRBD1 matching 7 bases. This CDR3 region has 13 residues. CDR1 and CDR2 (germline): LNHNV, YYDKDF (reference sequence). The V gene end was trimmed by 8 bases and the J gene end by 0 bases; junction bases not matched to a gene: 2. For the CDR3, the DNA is TGTGCCACCTCGGACAGGAGCACAGATACGCAGTATTTT. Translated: CATSDRSTDTQYF.

DNA of the CDR3: TGTGCCAGCAGTTACTCTAGCACAGATACGCAGTATTTT. As protein: CASSYSSTDTQYF. The rearrangement uses TRBV6-6 and TRBJ2-3; no clear D. This CDR3 is built from 13 residues. V gave up 0 bases and J gave up 0 bases, with 1 base separating them. Germline-derived CDR1 and CDR2 are MNHNY and SVGAGI (reference sequence).

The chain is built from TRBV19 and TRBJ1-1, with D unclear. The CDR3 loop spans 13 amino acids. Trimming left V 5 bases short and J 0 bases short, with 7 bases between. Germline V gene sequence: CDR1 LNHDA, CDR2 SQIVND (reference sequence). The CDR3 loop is CASSPSMNTEAFF. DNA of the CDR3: TGTGCCAGTAGTCCCTCCATGAACACTGAAGCTTTCTTT.

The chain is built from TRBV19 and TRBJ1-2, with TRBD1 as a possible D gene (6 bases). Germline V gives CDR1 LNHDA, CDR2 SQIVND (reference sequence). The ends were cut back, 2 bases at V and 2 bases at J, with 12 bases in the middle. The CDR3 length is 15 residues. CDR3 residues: CASSIYGTNNYGYTF. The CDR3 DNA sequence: TGTGCCAGTAGTATATATGGGACAAACAACTATGGCTACACCTTC.

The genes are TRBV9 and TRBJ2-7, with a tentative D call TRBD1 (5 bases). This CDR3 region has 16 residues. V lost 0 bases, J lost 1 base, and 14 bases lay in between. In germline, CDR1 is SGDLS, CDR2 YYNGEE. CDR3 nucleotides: TGTGCCAGCAGCGTAGCCGAAGGAAGGGGATCCTACGAGCAGTACTTC. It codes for CASSVAEGRGSYEQYF. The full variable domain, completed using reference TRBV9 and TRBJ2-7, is DSGVTQTPKHLITATGQRVTLRCSPRSGDLSVYWYQQSLDQGLQFLIQYYNGEERAKGNILERFSAQQFPDLHSELNLSSLELGDSALYFCASSVAEGRGSYEQYFGPGTRLTVT.

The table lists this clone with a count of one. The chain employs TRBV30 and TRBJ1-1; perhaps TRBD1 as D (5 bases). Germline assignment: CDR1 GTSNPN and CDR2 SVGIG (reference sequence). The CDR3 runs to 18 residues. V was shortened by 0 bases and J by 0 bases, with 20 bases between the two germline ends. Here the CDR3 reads CAWSVRGRSAPLNTEAFF. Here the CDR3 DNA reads TGTGCCTGGAGTGTCCGGGGCAGGAGCGCCCCTTTGAACACTGAAGCTTTCTTT.

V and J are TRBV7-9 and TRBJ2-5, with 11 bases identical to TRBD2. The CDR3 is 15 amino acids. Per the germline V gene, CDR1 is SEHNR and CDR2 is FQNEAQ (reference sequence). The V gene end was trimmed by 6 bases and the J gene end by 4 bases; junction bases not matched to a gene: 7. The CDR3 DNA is TGTGCCAGCAGTTTTAGCGGGGGGGCCTCAGAGACCCAGTACTTC. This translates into CASSFSGGASETQYF.

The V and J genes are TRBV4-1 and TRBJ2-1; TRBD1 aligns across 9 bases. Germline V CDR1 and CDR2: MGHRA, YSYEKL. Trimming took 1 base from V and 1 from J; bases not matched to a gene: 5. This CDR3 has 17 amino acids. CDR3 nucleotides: TGCGCCAGCAGCCAAGGGACAGGGGTAGGGTCCTACAATGAGCAGTTCTTC. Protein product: CASSQGTGVGSYNEQFF.

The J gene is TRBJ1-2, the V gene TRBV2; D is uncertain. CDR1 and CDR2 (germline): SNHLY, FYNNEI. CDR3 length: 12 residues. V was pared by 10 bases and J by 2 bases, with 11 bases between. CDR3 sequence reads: CANQEGNYGYTF. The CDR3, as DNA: TGTGCCAACCAGGAGGGAAACTATGGCTACACCTTC.

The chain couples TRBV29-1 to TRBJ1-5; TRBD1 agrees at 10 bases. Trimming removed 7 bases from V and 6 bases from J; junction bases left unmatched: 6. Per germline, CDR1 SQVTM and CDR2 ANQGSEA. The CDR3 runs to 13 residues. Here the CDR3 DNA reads TGCAGCGCTGGGACAGGGGTAGGTCAGCCCCAGCATTTT. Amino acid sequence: CSAGTGVGQPQHF.

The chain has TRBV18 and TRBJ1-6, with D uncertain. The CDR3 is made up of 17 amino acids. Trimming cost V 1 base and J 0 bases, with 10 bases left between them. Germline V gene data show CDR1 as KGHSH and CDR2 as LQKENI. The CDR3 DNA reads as TGTGCCAGCTCACCACTGGAGGTTGGCTCCTATAATTCACCCCTCCACTTT. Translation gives CASSPLEVGSYNSPLHF.

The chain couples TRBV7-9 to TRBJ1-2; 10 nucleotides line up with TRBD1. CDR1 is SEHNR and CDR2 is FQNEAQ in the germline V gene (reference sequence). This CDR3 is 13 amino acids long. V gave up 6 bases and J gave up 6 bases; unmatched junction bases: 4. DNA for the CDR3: TGTGCCAGCAGAAGACAGGGGGCGGATGGCTACACCTTC. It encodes CASRRQGADGYTF.

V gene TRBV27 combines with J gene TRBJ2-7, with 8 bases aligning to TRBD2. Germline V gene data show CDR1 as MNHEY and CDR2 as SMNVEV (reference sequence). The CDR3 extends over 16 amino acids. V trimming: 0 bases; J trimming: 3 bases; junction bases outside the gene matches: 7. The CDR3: CASSLSAGLVHYEQYF. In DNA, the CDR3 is TGTGCCAGCAGTTTATCTGCGGGACTAGTGCACTACGAGCAGTACTTC.

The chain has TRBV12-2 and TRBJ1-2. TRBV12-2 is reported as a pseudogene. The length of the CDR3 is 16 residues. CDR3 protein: CASRLAQTRANYGYTF. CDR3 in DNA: TGTGCAAGTCGCTTAGCCCAGACACGGGCCAACTATGGCTACACCTTC.

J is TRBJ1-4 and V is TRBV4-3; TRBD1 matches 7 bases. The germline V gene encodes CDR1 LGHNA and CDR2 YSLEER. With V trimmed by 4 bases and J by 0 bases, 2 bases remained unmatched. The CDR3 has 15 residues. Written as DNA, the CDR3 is TGCGCCAGCAGCCTCGGACAGGCAACTAATGAAAAACTGTTTTTT. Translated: CASSLGQATNEKLFF.

CDR3 loop: CASSQGQGIYEQYF. The CDR3 DNA is TGTGCCAGCAGCCAAGGGCAGGGAATCTACGAGCAGTACTTC. This chain joins TRBV4-2 and TRBJ2-7; tentatively, D is TRBD1 (5 bases). The V and J ends lost 1 base and 3 bases respectively, with 10 bases between them. This CDR3 has 14 residues. Germline V gene sequence: CDR1 LGHNA, CDR2 YNFKEQ.

The CDR3, as DNA: TGTGCCAGCAGCGTAGTCGAACTAGCGGAGGCCGGAGATACGCAGTATTTT. Its protein product is CASSVVELAEAGDTQYF. The chain links TRBV9 to TRBJ2-3; 8 bases are shared with TRBD2. V shed 0 bases, J shed 5 bases, and the junction held 11 bases outside the gene matches. This CDR3 region has 17 residues. Germline CDR1 and CDR2: SGDLS and YYNGEE.

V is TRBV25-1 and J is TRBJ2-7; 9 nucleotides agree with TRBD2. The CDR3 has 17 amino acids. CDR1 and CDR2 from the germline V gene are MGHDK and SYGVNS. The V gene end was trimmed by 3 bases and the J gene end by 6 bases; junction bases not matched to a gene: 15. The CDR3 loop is CASSDVAGGTPMGEQYF. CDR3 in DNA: TGTGCCAGCAGTGATGTGGCGGGAGGGACCCCTATGGGCGAGCAGTACTTC.

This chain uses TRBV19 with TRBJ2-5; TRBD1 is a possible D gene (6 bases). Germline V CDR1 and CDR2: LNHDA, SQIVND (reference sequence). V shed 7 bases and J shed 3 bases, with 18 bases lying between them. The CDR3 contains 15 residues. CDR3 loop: CASNKVGAREETQYF. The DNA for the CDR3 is TGTGCCAGTAATAAAGTGGGGGCTAGAGAAGAGACCCAGTACTTC.

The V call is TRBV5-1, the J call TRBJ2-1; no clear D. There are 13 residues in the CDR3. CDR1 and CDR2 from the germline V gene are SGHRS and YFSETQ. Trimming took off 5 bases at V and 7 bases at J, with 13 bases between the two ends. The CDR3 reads CASRIGQPNEQFF. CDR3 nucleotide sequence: TGCGCCAGCAGAATAGGCCAACCTAATGAGCAGTTCTTC. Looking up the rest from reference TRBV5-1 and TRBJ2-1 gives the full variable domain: KAGVTQTPRYLIKTRGQQVTLSCSPISGHRSVSWYQQTPGQGLQFLFEYFSETQRNKGNFPGRFSGRQFSNSRSEMNVSTLELGDSALYLCASRIGQPNEQFFGPGTRLTVL.

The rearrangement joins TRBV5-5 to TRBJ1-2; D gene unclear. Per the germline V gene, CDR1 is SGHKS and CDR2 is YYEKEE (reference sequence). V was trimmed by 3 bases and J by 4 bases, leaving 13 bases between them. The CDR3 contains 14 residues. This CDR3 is CASSSESDGYGYTF. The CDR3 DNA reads TGTGCCAGCAGCTCGGAAAGTGACGGCTATGGCTACACCTTC.

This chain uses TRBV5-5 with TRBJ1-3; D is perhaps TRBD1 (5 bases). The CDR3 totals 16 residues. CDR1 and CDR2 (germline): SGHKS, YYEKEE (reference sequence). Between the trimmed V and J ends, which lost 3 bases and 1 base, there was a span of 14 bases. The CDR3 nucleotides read TGTGCCAGCAGCTGGGAGACAGCCGATTCTGGAAACACCATATATTTT. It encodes CASSWETADSGNTIYF.

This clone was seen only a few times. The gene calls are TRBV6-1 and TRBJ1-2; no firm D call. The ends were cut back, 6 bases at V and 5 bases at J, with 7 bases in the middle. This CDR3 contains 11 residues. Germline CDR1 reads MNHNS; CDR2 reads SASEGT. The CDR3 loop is CASRTEYGYTF. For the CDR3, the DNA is TGTGCCAGCAGGACTGAATATGGCTACACCTTC.

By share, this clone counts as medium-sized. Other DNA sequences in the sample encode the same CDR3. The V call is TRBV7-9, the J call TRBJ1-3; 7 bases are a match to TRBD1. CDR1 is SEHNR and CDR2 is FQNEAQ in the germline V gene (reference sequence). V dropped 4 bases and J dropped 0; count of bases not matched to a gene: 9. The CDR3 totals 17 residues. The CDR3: CASSSNRDRYSGNTIYF. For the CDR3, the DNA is TGTGCCAGCAGCTCCAATCGGGACAGATACTCTGGAAACACCATATATTTT.

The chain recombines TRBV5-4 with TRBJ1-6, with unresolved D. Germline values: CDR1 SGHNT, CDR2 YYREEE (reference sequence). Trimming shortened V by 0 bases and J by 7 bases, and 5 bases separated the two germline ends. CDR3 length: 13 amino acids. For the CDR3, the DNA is TGTGCCAGCAGCTTGGGAGGGAATTCACCCCTCCACTTT. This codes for CASSLGGNSPLHF.